Listed below are T cell receptor beta chains from one sample, sequenced in a study of T cells in Graves' hyperthyroidism and ophthalmopathy. TCRdb ran MiXCR on the multiplex PCR reads and lists one entry per CDR3 protein. Of 540,000 or so distinct CDR3 sequences listed, about a sixth are singletons. What was sequenced was blood. These receptors came from a woman between 25 and 40 years old with Graves' hyperthyroidism. CDR3s include the opening cysteine and the closing phenylalanine or tryptophan. D genes are given only for firm matches. Clone size, where shown, is once, few, many, or a class for clones that have expanded.

J gene | clone size | CDR3 length | D gene | V gene | CDR3 protein | CDR3 DNA
TRBJ1-1 | many | 12 | . | TRBV18 | CASSPVTLEAFF | TGTGCCAGCTCACCGGTTACATTGGAAGCTTTCTTT
TRBJ1-2 | many | 13 | TRBD1 | TRBV5-1 | CASSFGTGVGYTF | TGCGCCAGCAGCTTTGGGACAGGGGTTGGCTACACCTTC
TRBJ2-7 | many | 14 | . | TRBV10-3 | CAISEAGRGYEQYF | TGTGCCATCAGTGAGGCAGGGAGGGGGTACGAGCAGTACTTC
TRBJ2-7 | many | 15 | TRBD2 | TRBV10-3 | CAISEISGVPYEQYF | TGTGCCATCAGTGAGATAAGCGGGGTACCCTACGAGCAGTACTTC
TRBJ2-3 | many | 13 | TRBD2 | TRBV2 | CASSGLGTDTQYF | TGTGCCAGCAGCGGACTAGGTACAGATACGCAGTATTTT
TRBJ2-1 | many | 20 | TRBD2 | TRBV20-1 | CSARAPWGRTSGSGYNEQFF | TGCAGTGCTAGAGCGCCGTGGGGGAGGACTAGCGGGAGTGGTTACAATGAGCAGTTCTTC
TRBJ1-2 | many | 12 | . | TRBV30 | CAWDSRKGGYTF | TGTGCCTGGGACAGCAGAAAGGGTGGCTACACCTTC
TRBJ1-1 | few | 15 | TRBD1 | TRBV9 | CASSDPTGMNTEAFF | TGTGCCAGCAGCGACCCGACAGGGATGAACACTGAAGCTTTCTTT
TRBJ1-6 | once | 13 | . | TRBV27 | CASSQDLNSPLHF | TGTGCCAGCAGCCAGGATCTTAATTCACCCCTCCACTTT
TRBJ2-1 | many | 11 | . | TRBV30 | CAWSEANEQFF | TGTGCCTGGAGTGAGGCAAATGAGCAGTTCTTC
TRBJ2-1 | many | 16 | . | TRBV12-3/TRBV12-4 | CASSASGSAAYNEQFF | TGTGCCAGCAGCGCCTCCGGTTCAGCGGCTTACAATGAGCAGTTCTTC
TRBJ2-2 | . | 12 | . | TRBV7-9 | CASSAYAGELFF | TGTGCCAGCAGCGCATACGCCGGGGAGCTGTTTTTT
TRBJ2-3 | many | 16 | TRBD2 | TRBV7-8 | CASSLLLAGITDTQYF | TGTGCCAGCAGCTTGCTACTAGCGGGGATAACAGATACGCAGTATTTT
TRBJ2-7 | many | 13 | . | TRBV7-7 | CASSQGREYEQYF | TGTGCTAGCAGCCAAGGACGGGAATACGAGCAGTACTTC
TRBJ2-4 | . | 16 | TRBD2 | TRBV7-3 | CASSPGEAGSKNIQYF | TGTGCCAGCAGCCCCGGGGAAGCGGGATCTAAAAACATTCAGTACTTC
TRBJ1-3 | . | 16 | . | TRBV7-9 | CASSSVSALSGNTIYF | TGTGCCAGCAGCTCCGTCTCGGCCCTCTCTGGAAACACCATATATTTT
TRBJ1-1 | . | 16 | TRBD1 | TRBV9 | CASSVGAGGLNTEAFF | TGTGCCAGCAGCGTAGGGGCAGGGGGATTGAACACTGAAGCTTTCTTT
TRBJ2-1 | many | 16 | . | TRBV24-1 | CATSDRGGLSYNEQFF | TGTGCCACCAGTGACCGGGGAGGACTGAGCTACAATGAGCAGTTCTTC
TRBJ1-2 | . | 13 | . | TRBV5-1 | CASSSRGYYGYTF | TGTGCCAGCAGTTCCAGGGGCTACTATGGCTACACCTTC
TRBJ2-5 | many | 16 | TRBD1 | TRBV28 | CASSQTSGTGQETQYF | TGTGCCAGCAGTCAGACGTCCGGGACAGGCCAAGAGACCCAGTACTTC
TRBJ2-3 | many | 21 | TRBD2 | TRBV6-5 | CASSYSMPGASGGTNTDTQYF | TGTGCCAGCAGTTACTCGATGCCAGGGGCTAGCGGGGGAACAAACACAGATACGCAGTATTTT
TRBJ1-1 | many | 13 | . | TRBV6-1 | CASRTLGTVEAFF | TGTGCCAGCAGGACCCTCGGGACGGTTGAAGCTTTCTTT
TRBJ2-7 | few | 15 | . | TRBV9 | CASSVVDTGAGEQYF | TGTGCCAGCAGCGTAGTGGATACAGGTGCAGGGGAGCAGTACTTC
TRBJ2-7 | many | 15 | TRBD1 | TRBV13 | CASSLGTGPSYEQYF | TGTGCCAGCAGCTTAGGGACAGGGCCCTCCTACGAGCAGTACTTC
TRBJ2-1 | many | 17 | . | TRBV20-1 | CSARADSGELAYNEQFF | TGCAGTGCTAGAGCAGACTCAGGGGAACTCGCCTACAATGAGCAGTTCTTC